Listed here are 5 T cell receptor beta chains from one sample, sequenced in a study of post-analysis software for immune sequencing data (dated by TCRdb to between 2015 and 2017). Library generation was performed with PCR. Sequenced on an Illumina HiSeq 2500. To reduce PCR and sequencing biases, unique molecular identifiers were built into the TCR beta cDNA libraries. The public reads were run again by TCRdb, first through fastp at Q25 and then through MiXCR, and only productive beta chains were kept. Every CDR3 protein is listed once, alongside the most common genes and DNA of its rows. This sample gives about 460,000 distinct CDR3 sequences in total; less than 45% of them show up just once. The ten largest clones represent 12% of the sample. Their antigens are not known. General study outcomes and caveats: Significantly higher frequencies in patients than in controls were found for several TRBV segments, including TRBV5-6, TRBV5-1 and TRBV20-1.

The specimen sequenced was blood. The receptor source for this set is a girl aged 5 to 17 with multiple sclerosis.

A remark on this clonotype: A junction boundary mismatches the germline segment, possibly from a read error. The CDR3, as DNA: TGTACCAGCAGCCGACTAGCGGGACGCCAAGAGACCCAGTACTTC. Its protein product is CTSSRLAGRQETQYF. The rearrangement links TRBV6-2 or TRBV6-3 to TRBJ2-5, with 11 bases identical to TRBD2. Germline V CDR1 and CDR2: MNHEY, SVGEGT. This CDR3 spans 15 amino acids.

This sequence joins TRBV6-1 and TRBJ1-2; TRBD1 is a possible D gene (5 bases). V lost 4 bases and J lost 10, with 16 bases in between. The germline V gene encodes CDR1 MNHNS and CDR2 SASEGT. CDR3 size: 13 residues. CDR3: CASSVSLGHDYTF. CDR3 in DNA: TGTGCCAGCAGTGTAAGCCTTGGACACGACTACACCTTC.

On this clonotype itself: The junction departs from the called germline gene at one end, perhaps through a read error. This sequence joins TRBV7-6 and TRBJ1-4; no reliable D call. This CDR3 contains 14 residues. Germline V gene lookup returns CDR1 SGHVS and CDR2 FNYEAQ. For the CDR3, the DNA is TGTGCCAGCAGCCAGGCAGGTGATAATGAAAGACTGTTTTTT. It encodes CASSQAGDNERLFF.

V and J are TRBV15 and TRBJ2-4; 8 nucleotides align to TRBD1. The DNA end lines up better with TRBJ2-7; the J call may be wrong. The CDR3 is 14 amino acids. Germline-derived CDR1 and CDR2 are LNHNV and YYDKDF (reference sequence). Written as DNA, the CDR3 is TGTGCCACCAGCATACAGGGGGTGATCTACGAGCAGTACTTC. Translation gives CATSIQGVIYEQYF.

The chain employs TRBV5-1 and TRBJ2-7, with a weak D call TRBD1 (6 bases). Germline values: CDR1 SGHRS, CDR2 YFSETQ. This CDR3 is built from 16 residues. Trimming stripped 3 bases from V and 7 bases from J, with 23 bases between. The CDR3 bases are TGCGCCAGCAGCTCCGGGGTCCGGACAGCCAGGAGGGAGCAGTACTTC. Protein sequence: CASSSGVRTARREQYF.